This TCR beta chain comes out of a study of shared clonotypes between healthy human individuals (dated by TCRdb to 2018 to 2020). Broadly, across the study: The cohort comprised a couple of women and a few men aged 18 to 49 years. For each donor, three plates each were used for CD4 naive and CD4 memory, two plates were used for CD8 naive, and one plate was used for CD8 memory. Blood TCR repertoires of a handful of healthy adults were deeply sequenced to estimate repertoire size and the extent of clonotype sharing between individuals. To increase sequencing depth and limit assay-specific biases, different laboratories used diverse techniques to prepare libraries and sequence TCR repertoires. Each donor's leukapheresis produced roughly between roughly 0.85 and 10 billion PBMCs. The paper as a whole reports these results and caveats: Rarefaction of sorted-subset datasets indicated incomplete sequencing despite the large sequencing depth. The genetic and exposure-history diversity represented was limited by the small number of donors. Naive subsets generally had larger estimated clonotype richness than memory subsets. About 5% of naive CD4, 3.5% of naive CD8, about 2.5% of memory CD4, and 0.4% of memory CD8 clonotypes were shared across four donors. Compared with non-shared clonotypes, clonotypes shared by all four sorted-subset donors had higher generation probabilities. Sampling was restricted to blood, and TCR repertoires in tissue are likely to differ from TCR repertoires in blood. Based on pairwise subsampling, the degree of clonotype sharing among donors was expected to be affected by sequencing depth.

The donors were healthy, HIV-negative adults with no recently reported acute infections or vaccinations. All donors were Caucasian adults living in Nashville, Tennessee, USA. CD4+ T cells were enriched by magnetic negative selection; naive cells were then positively selected on CD45RA, and the negative fraction formed the memory subset. Blood was collected by leukapheresis, and PBMCs were isolated by Ficoll-Histopaque density gradient centrifugation and then cryopreserved in liquid nitrogen vapor phase. Analytical flow cytometry was used to check the purity and quantity of every magnetically sorted T cell population. Each sorted fraction had its genomic DNA isolated and then quantified by UV absorbance on a Nanodrop 2000c. This clone came up once. Its cognate antigen has yet to be identified. The record has no base qualities; no much larger clone is one base away. V is clipped by 0 bases and J by 1 base, and the sequence between their germline boundaries is 13 bases long. The CDR3 starts with the cysteine, ends with the phenylalanine, and has 16 residues. Only the CDR3 part of the read is kept: 48 bases, read in frame from the first base. From a lookup of the germline V gene, CDR1 and CDR2 are SGHRS and YFSETQ.

Using the deep immunoSEQ assay, TCR CDR3 regions were amplified from genomic DNA by multiplex PCR. For each cell subset, the extracted genomic DNA was distributed evenly across all wells of several immunoSEQ 96-well plates, and each plate served as one replicate. For sorted subsets, each replicate PCR was loaded with around 200 ng genomic DNA, equivalent to about 30,000 T cell genomes. Purified libraries were quantified with a Qubit 3.0 fluorometer, sized on a Bioanalyzer 2100, and re-quantified with the KAPA Library Quantification kit. Every immunoSEQ 96-well plate was sequenced on a dedicated single-read 150-cycle Illumina NextSeq 550 flow cell. The authors processed their data as follows. Because the immunoSEQ output held only junctional sequences and lacked quality scores, the filtering could not match the filtering applied to full-length reads. Sequences were annotated with PyIR, a Python wrapper for IgBLAST v1.9, using IMGT germline references to assign V/J genes and CDR3. Any read was removed if the V/J assignment was weak (E-value above 1e-6), the CDR3 was missing, or the read contained stop codons, out-of-frame junctions, or ambiguous translated residues. V3J clonotypes were defined by identical inferred V gene, J gene, and CDR3 amino acid sequence. The percentage overlap between two repertoires was calculated by dividing the number of shared unique clonotypes by the size of the smaller repertoire. Richness of each repertoire was evaluated using RTK rarefaction, the Chao1 estimator, and Recon v2.1 estimates of unobserved clonotypes. For all TCRbeta clonotypes obtained by the gDNA method from a few donors, generation probabilities were computed with OLGA. Drawn from immuneACCESS, this table holds only the in-frame rearrangements with V and J called that TCRdb kept. Clones are partly lost; checked studies trace under half to an unresolved V gene and leave the rest unexplained. From that table come the V and J calls and clone size; the DNA was used to work out D and trimming. This sample has about 680,000 clones in its table, and 74% of those were observed once. The ten most abundant clones make up about 1.8% of the sample.

The sequence joins TRBV5-1 to TRBJ1-1; possibly the D gene is TRBD1, per 6 matching bases. The source of this sequence is a woman in her 30s in good health. Material for sequencing was memory CD4+ T cells sorted from blood. The cell subset or site label corresponds to: CD45RA-negative fraction. The CDR3 region: CASSLEQGGGNTEAFF. The DNA sequence is given as TGCGCCAGCAGCTTGGAACAGGGAGGGGGGAACACTGAAGCTTTCTTT.